This TCR beta chain appears in the sequencing data of a study of blood T cell repertoires in COVID-19. Overall study context: Sample material is recorded as cDNA or gDNA derived from T cells, B-cell-depleted T cells, or PBMCs.

This table comes from immunoSEQ multiplex PCR, and its TCRdb copy is limited to in-frame clones, with some not included. The table lists about 76,000 clones, approximately 90% of them singletons. Losses at the gene ends were 6 bases for V and 1 base for J; bases not matched to a gene: 7. The germline V gene has CDR1 SGHDT and CDR2 YYEEEE. The CDR3 runs 15 residues. The sample taken for sequencing was peripheral blood. The genes are TRBV5-6 and TRBJ2-7, with 10 bases identical to TRBD2. This receptor was obtained from a young man with acute or convalescent COVID-19. The CDR3 region has the DNA TGTGCCAGCACCCCAGCGGGAGGGCCGTCCTACGAGCAGTACTTC. Encoded protein: CASTPAGGPSYEQYF.